The 22 T cell receptor beta chains below were found in one sample sequenced in a study of blood T cell repertoires in COVID-19. Assay used: immunoSEQ multiplex PCR; TCRdb lists only in-frame clones, some missing. The sample consists of 83,000 or so clones, approximately 86% of them appearing once. The specimen was peripheral blood. These receptors all come from an elderly man with active or convalescent COVID-19.

This clone was seen a few times. The chain uses TRBV12-3 or TRBV12-4 and TRBJ1-2; the match to TRBD1 covers 8 bases. V was pared by 5 bases and J by 8 bases, with 7 bases of the junction left unmatched. CDR3 size: 13 residues. CDR3 region: CASSPQGARGYTF. DNA for the CDR3: TGTGCCAGCAGTCCTCAGGGGGCACGAGGCTACACCTTC.

The rearrangement uses TRBV27 and TRBJ1-2, with 8 bases fitting TRBD1. CDR3 length equals 13 residues. Germline V gene data show CDR1 as MNHEY and CDR2 as SMNVEV (reference sequence). V lost 5 bases and J lost 4; bases outside the gene matches: 3. The chain's CDR3 is CASSRTGLYGYTF. CDR3 DNA sequence: TGTGCCAGCAGTAGGACAGGGCTCTATGGCTACACCTTC.

The rearrangement links TRBV6-6 to TRBJ1-1; D unresolved. The CDR3 has 12 residues. Germline V gene data show CDR1 as MNHNY and CDR2 as SVGAGI (reference sequence). Trimming shortened V by 2 bases and J by 5 bases, and 6 bases separated the two germline ends. CDR3 amino acids: CASSYNRTEAFF. The CDR3 nucleotides are TGTGCCAGCAGTTACAACAGAACTGAAGCTTTCTTT.

The gene calls are TRBV6-6 and TRBJ2-5; 8 bases fit TRBD1. V trimming: 5 bases; J trimming: 5 bases; junction bases outside the gene matches: 10. The CDR3 totals 15 residues. Germline V CDR1 and CDR2: MNHNY, SVGAGI (reference sequence). The CDR3 loop reads CASSVQGARAETQYF. The CDR3 DNA reads as TGTGCCAGCAGTGTGCAGGGGGCCCGTGCGGAGACCCAGTACTTC.

V usage is TRBV6-5 and J usage is TRBJ2-3; TRBD1 agrees at 7 bases. Trimming at V came to 4 bases and at J to 0 bases, leaving 4 bases not matched to a gene. The CDR3 is 15 amino acids. CDR1 is MNHEY and CDR2 is SVGAGI in the germline V gene. The CDR3 sequence: CASSSWGQSTDTQYF. CDR3 DNA: TGTGCCAGCAGTTCCTGGGGACAGAGCACAGATACGCAGTATTTT.

The chain carries TRBV2 and TRBJ1-4; 7 bases are shared with TRBD1. The trim removed 6 bases at V and 2 bases at J, leaving 6 bases unmatched. The CDR3 extends over 15 amino acids. Germline loops: CDR1 SNHLY, CDR2 FYNNEI. DNA for the CDR3: TGTGCCAGCAGAGAGACGACAGGGACTAATGAAAAACTGTTTTTT. Its protein product is CASRETTGTNEKLFF.

The chain uses TRBV6-5 and TRBJ1-5; TRBD1 might be the D (6 bases). This CDR3 is 14 amino acids long. Per the germline V gene, CDR1 is MNHEY and CDR2 is SVGAGI. Trimming stripped 6 bases from V and 4 bases from J, with 13 bases between. The DNA of the CDR3 is TGTGCCAGCAGGAGGGCGCAGGGGAATCAGCCCCAGCATTTT. Its protein is CASRRAQGNQPQHF.

The chain recombines TRBV7-2 with TRBJ2-1; D is perhaps TRBD2 (6 bases). CDR1 and CDR2 (germline): SGHTA, FQGNSA. Trimming left V 4 bases short and J 6 bases short, with 16 bases between. The CDR3 has 15 residues. CDR3 region: CASSSGTLRSNEQFF. CDR3 nucleotides: TGTGCCAGCAGCTCCGGGACTCTGAGGAGCAATGAGCAGTTCTTC. The variable domain in full, with the rest retrieved from reference TRBV7-2 and TRBJ2-1, is GAGVSQSPSNKVTEKGKDVELRCDPISGHTALYWYRQSLGQGLEFLIYFQGNSAPDKSGLPSDRFSAERTGGSVSTLTIQRTQQEDSAVYLCASSSGTLRSNEQFFGPGTRLTVL.

This chain links TRBV9 with TRBJ2-1, with D tentatively TRBD2 (5 bases). CDR3 length: 17 amino acids. V was cut by 7 bases and J by 9 bases, with 29 bases left in between. CDR1 and CDR2 (germline): SGDLS, YYNGEE. CDR3 bases: TGTGCCAGCCCTTGTAAGAACCGGGAAATGGGATCGGGTGAGCAGTTCTTC. Translating gives CASPCKNREMGSGEQFF. Drawing the rest from reference TRBV9 and TRBJ2-1, the complete variable domain is DSGVTQTPKHLITATGQRVTLRCSPRSGDLSVYWYQQSLDQGLQFLIQYYNGEERAKGNILERFSAQQFPDLHSELNLSSLELGDSALYFCASPCKNREMGSGEQFFGPGTRLTVL.

This chain connects TRBV4-1 to TRBJ2-1, with unresolved D. The germline V gene has CDR1 MGHRA and CDR2 YSYEKL. The CDR3 length is 15 residues. Trimming took off 1 base at V and 2 bases at J, with 9 bases between the two ends. The CDR3 bases are TGCGCCAGCAGCCAAGTCGAACACGCCTACAATGAGCAGTTCTTC. As protein: CASSQVEHAYNEQFF.

CDR3 amino acids: CASSLWTGGLETQYF. The CDR3 nucleotides are TGTGCCAGCAGTCTCTGGACAGGGGGCCTGGAGACCCAGTACTTC. V gene TRBV28 combines with J gene TRBJ2-5; 11 bases agree with TRBD1. The germline gives CDR1 MDHEN, CDR2 SYDVKM. J was trimmed by 5 bases and V by 5 bases; bases with no gene match: 7. CDR3 size: 15 residues.

In this sample, this clone turned up a few times. V gene TRBV25-1 combines with J gene TRBJ1-5, with D perhaps matching TRBD1 (6 bases). This CDR3 is 14 amino acids long. Trimming left V 4 bases short and J 4 bases short, with 11 bases between. Germline assignment: CDR1 MGHDK and CDR2 SYGVNS. In DNA, the CDR3 is TGTGCCAGCAGTGTAACAGGGATGAATCAGCCCCAGCATTTT. The encoded protein is CASSVTGMNQPQHF.

The genes are TRBV19 and TRBJ1-3; maybe TRBD1 (5 bases). The V and J ends lost 6 bases and 0 bases respectively, with 9 bases between them. This CDR3 has 14 residues. In germline, CDR1 is LNHDA, CDR2 SQIVND (reference sequence). This chain's CDR3 is CASSQTGSGNTIYF. In DNA, the CDR3 is TGTGCCAGTAGCCAAACAGGCTCTGGAAACACCATATATTTT.

The V and J genes are TRBV19 and TRBJ2-2, with 11 bases identical to TRBD2. This CDR3 is built from 14 residues. CDR1 LNHDA and CDR2 SQIVND come from the germline V gene (reference sequence). Trimming removed 5 bases from V and 4 bases from J; junction bases left unmatched: 0. The CDR3: CASSGTSGTGELFF. The CDR3 DNA is TGTGCCAGTAGTGGGACTAGCGGCACCGGGGAGCTGTTTTTT.

The gene calls are TRBV25-1 and TRBJ2-7; 8 bases agree with TRBD2. The ends lost 5 bases at V and 8 bases at J; junction bases unmatched: 8. The CDR3 has 13 amino acids. The V gene's germline CDR1 is MGHDK and CDR2 SYGVNS. The CDR3 DNA follows: TGTGCCAGCAGTCCGGCGGGAGGTACTAAGCAGTACGTC. Its translation is CASSPAGGTKQYV.

The rearrangement links TRBV5-4 to TRBJ2-2; D remains ambiguous. Per the germline V gene, CDR1 is SGHNT and CDR2 is YYREEE (reference sequence). The CDR3 runs 14 residues. The V end was cut by 0 bases, the J end by 6 bases, with 9 bases between. The CDR3 DNA reads TGTGCCAGCAGCTTGGAGTATACGGCCGGGGAGCTGTTTTTT. This codes for CASSLEYTAGELFF. Variable domain in full (rest from reference TRBV5-4 and TRBJ2-2): ETGVTQSPTHLIKTRGQQVTLRCSSQSGHNTVSWYQQALGQGPQFIFQYYREEENGRGNFPPRFSGLQFPNYSSELNVNALELDDSALYLCASSLEYTAGELFFGEGSRLTVL.

The rearrangement uses TRBV4-1 and TRBJ2-1, with 8 bases fitting TRBD2. V shed 1 base, J shed 8 bases, and the junction held 10 bases outside the gene matches. Germline V gives CDR1 MGHRA, CDR2 YSYEKL. This CDR3 is built from 16 residues. CDR3 DNA: TGCGCCAGCAGCCAAGGAGCCGGGGGGGTCCCTCATGAGCAGTTCTTC. It codes for CASSQGAGGVPHEQFF.

The chain uses TRBV11-3 and TRBJ1-2; the D is unclear. Germline loops: CDR1 SGHNT, CDR2 YENEEA. This CDR3 is 14 amino acids long. Trimming pared 1 base from V and 4 bases from J, leaving 10 bases between. DNA of the CDR3: TGTGCCAGCAGCTTAGCGGGGAACTTCTATGGCTACACCTTC. Translation gives CASSLAGNFYGYTF.

In this sample, this clone turned up a few times. The chain has TRBV5-1 and TRBJ1-6; D may be TRBD1 (6 bases). This CDR3 is 16 amino acids long. Germline values: CDR1 SGHRS, CDR2 YFSETQ. Trimming took 0 bases from V and 11 from J, leaving 18 bases between them. This chain's CDR3 is CASSLESGTGTTPLHF. In nucleotides, the CDR3 is TGCGCCAGCAGCTTGGAGAGCGGTACAGGGACAACACCCCTCCACTTT.

This clone was seen a few times. Here the CDR3 reads CATSRDHSGIEQYV. DNA for the CDR3: TGTGCCACCAGCAGAGACCATAGCGGTATCGAGCAGTACGTC. The chain has TRBV15 and TRBJ2-7, with D perhaps TRBD2 (6 bases). V was cut by 0 bases and J by 6 bases, with 12 bases left in between. Per the germline V gene, CDR1 is LNHNV and CDR2 is YYDKDF (reference sequence). CDR3 size: 14 residues.

The V call is TRBV5-6, the J call TRBJ2-3; D may be TRBD2 (6 bases). The V end was cut by 5 bases, the J end by 4 bases, with 14 bases between. CDR1 is SGHDT and CDR2 is YYEEEE in the germline V gene. The CDR3 totals 14 residues. CDR3 nucleotide sequence: TGTGCCAGCAGTCCAGGGCCGGGGGCAGATACGCAGTATTTT. Translated: CASSPGPGADTQYF.

The CDR3 loop is CASSSSQGNNQPQHF. CDR3 nucleotides: TGTGCCAGCAGCTCTTCACAGGGGAACAATCAGCCCCAGCATTTT. The chain uses TRBV7-9 and TRBJ1-5; 7 nucleotides agree with TRBD1. Losses at the gene ends were 4 bases for V and 3 bases for J; bases not matched to a gene: 6. The CDR3 is made up of 15 amino acids. Germline V CDR1 and CDR2: SEHNR, FQNEAQ (reference sequence). Based on the CDR3 plus reference TRBV7-9 and TRBJ1-5, the full variable domain is DTGVSQNPRHKITKRGQNVTFRCDPISEHNRLYWYRQTLGQGPEFLTYFQNEAQLEKSRLLSDRFSAERPKGSFSTLEIQRTEQGDSAMYLCASSSSQGNNQPQHFGDGTRLSIL.